Sequencing of this T cell receptor beta chain was carried out in a study of T-cell reconstitution after alpha-beta-depleted transplantation in children. Germline trimming cut 6 bases from V and 1 base from J; bases unmatched to any gene: 6. The CDR3 runs 17 residues. CDR1 and CDR2 from the germline V gene are KGHSH and LQKENI. Unique molecular identifiers were incorporated when the TCRbeta library was constructed. TCRdb ran MiXCR on the PCR reads and lists one entry per CDR3 protein. Of about 590,000 distinct CDR3 sequences detected, 13% appear once; the ten largest clones hold 2% to 2.5%. Findings of the study overall: Reportedly, alpha-beta T cells present about two months post-transplant originated from several hundred expanded clones of graft origin.

This clonotype has only a few counts. Antigen: not known. The specimen was PBMCs, mostly from graft donor cells, collected 360 days after TCRalphabeta/CD19-depleted stem cell transplant. The chain carries TRBV18 and TRBJ2-3; 14 nucleotides align to TRBD2. The sequence was obtained from a male patient between 10 and 17 years old who had a stem cell transplant for acute myeloid leukemia, so the T cells may come from the graft donor. The CDR3 DNA reads TGTGCCAGCTCTCCCGGGACTAGCGGGAGAGGCACAGATACGCAGTATTTT. As protein: CASSPGTSGRGTDTQYF.